This T cell receptor (beta chain) was observed in a study of vaccination and CD4 T cells after COVID-19. Study in general: Post-COVID sampling occurred a median around 97 days after diagnosis (range 35 to 161). Cells received overlapping spike peptides from SARS-CoV-2, HCoV-NL63, HCoV-OC43 and HCoV-229E as stimulation.

The V gene's germline CDR1 is DFQATT and CDR2 SNEGSKA (reference sequence). The ends were cut back, 6 bases at V and 2 bases at J, with 7 bases in the middle. The CDR3 is 12 amino acids. An Oncomine TCR Beta short-read assay was used to sequence the DNA from cultured CD4+ T cells. DNA came from CD4+ T cells after culture. A single record per CDR3 protein comes from TCRdb applying MiXCR to the PCR reads. The sample yields 9,500 to 15,000 distinct CDR3 sequences, approximately 50% seen once. This clonotype was seen a handful of times. Its antigen is undetermined. Treatment given: roughly ten-day PBMC culture with coronavirus spike peptide pools or control peptides (ViraFEST assay).

The sequence came from a human donor who had recovered from COVID-19. The rearrangement joins TRBV20-1 to TRBJ2-2; unclear D gene. Sequenced sample: CD4+ T cells from blood, cultured in vitro. The CDR3 loop is CSALKNTGELFF. CDR3 bases: TGCAGTGCGCTTAAAAACACCGGGGAGCTGTTTTTT.